This TCR beta chain was recorded in a study of OX40 agonist ivuxolimab in advanced cancers. Notes on this clone: Its antigen is unknown.

The germline V and J ends were trimmed by 1 base and 1 base, with 11 bases remaining between them. This CDR3 has 15 amino acids. Germline V gene sequence: CDR1 SGDLS, CDR2 YYNGEE. On cycle 4 day 1 and cycle 7 day 1, as well as at baseline, blood was sampled. Study-wide results and limits: The investigators did not determine what antigen specificity the expanded peripheral T cells had. Dosing at 0.1 to 3.0 mg/kg was accompanied by clonal expansion of CD4+ and CD8+ blood T cells by week 6. In general, CD8+ T cells held more expanded clones than CD4+ did, on average.

The data were produced by immunoSEQ multiplex PCR, yet TCRdb's version contains in-frame clones alone and is incomplete. The sample lists 81,000 or so clones, roughly 91% occurring once. The clonotype comes from an adult with an advanced solid tumor such as melanoma, head and neck, liver or kidney cancer. The chain has TRBV9 and TRBJ1-2; D is possibly TRBD1 (5 bases). The sequencing here drew on CD4+ or CD8+ T cells sorted from blood, taken in a trial of the OX40 agonist ivuxolimab. In DNA, the CDR3 is TGTGCCAGCAGCGTATCAGGGAATATTAACTATGGCTACACCTTC. Translated: CASSVSGNINYGYTF.